The clone carrying this T cell receptor beta chain came up a few times. Antigen specificity is unknown. The sample originates from a study of Graves' ophthalmopathy and Graves' hyperthyroidism. Overall study results and limits: Ophthalmopathy and stable hyperthyroidism were discriminated by a 13-signature model, with roughly 90% sensitivity and approximately 81% specificity.

Researchers took RNA transcripts and amplified TCR beta CDR3 regions from them. The first-round RT-PCR employed HTBI primers together with the Qiagen OneStep RT-PCR kit. A multiplex PCR was then performed as the second round. MiXCR, applied by TCRdb to the multiplex PCR reads, yields one record per CDR3 protein. Of roughly 380,000 distinct CDR3 sequences detected, about 16% appear once; the ten largest clones hold 5.5% to 8%. The authors defined stable hyperthyroidism as no ophthalmopathy within 18 months of follow-up. The V gene's germline CDR1 is SGHKS and CDR2 YYEKEE (reference sequence). This CDR3 has 11 amino acids. Trimming shortened V by 4 bases and J by 8 bases, and 9 bases separated the two germline ends.

The TCR was taken from a woman between 18 and 29 years old with stable Graves' hyperthyroidism. V usage is TRBV5-5 and J usage is TRBJ1-1; D unclear. The sample comprised peripheral blood. This chain's CDR3 is CASSRPGEAFF. CDR3 nucleotide sequence: TGTGCCAGCAGCCGACCAGGCGAAGCTTTCTTT.